These T cell receptor beta chains were read from a single sample in a study of cytomegalovirus exposure and HLA in healthy donors. The assay was immunoSEQ multiplex PCR, and TCRdb's table has in-frame clones only and misses some. This sample yields about 250,000 clones, of which roughly 70% are seen a single time; about 2.1% belongs to the top ten. Material: PBMCs. These TCRs come from a female donor in good health and CMV-seronegative. Each CDR3 is given with its conserved first and last residue. Each record gives: V gene, J gene, D gene, clone size, CDR3 DNA, CDR3 protein. A D gene is named only where the DNA matches it firmly. The size entry is marked missing in some rows and otherwise reads once, few, many or a size class.

TRBV4-1	TRBJ2-7	TRBD2	.	TGCGCCAGCAGCCAAGATTGGGCTAGCGGAACCTACGAGCAGTACTTC	CASSQDWASGTYEQYF
TRBV5-1	TRBJ1-3	.	few	TGCGCCAGCAGCTTGGCAGGGACGGGAGATGGAAACACCATATATTTT	CASSLAGTGDGNTIYF
TRBV7-3	TRBJ1-1	TRBD1	.	TGTGCCAGCAGCTTAAGTAGACAGGGGGTAACTGAAGCTTTCTTT	CASSLSRQGVTEAFF
TRBV4-1	TRBJ2-2	TRBD2	.	TGCGCCAGCAGCCAAGGGGGGGGGTTCGGGACCGGGGAGCTGTTTTTT	CASSQGGGFGTGELFF
TRBV11-2	TRBJ2-3	TRBD1	.	TGTGCCAGCAGATTTGGTAGGGGACAGGGAGGAACAGATACGCAGTATTTT	CASRFGRGQGGTDTQYF
TRBV25-1	TRBJ1-5	.	few	TGTGCCAGCACAGACAGCACTAGCAATCAGCCCCAGCATTTT	CASTDSTSNQPQHF
TRBV5-6	TRBJ2-3	TRBD2	few	TGTGCCAGCAGCTCTAGGACTAGCTCATCCACAGATACGCAGTATTTT	CASSSRTSSSTDTQYF
TRBV28	TRBJ2-3	.	.	TGTGCCAGCAGTTTCTCAGATACGCAGTATTTT	CASSFSDTQYF
TRBV4-1	TRBJ1-3	TRBD1	.	TGCGCCAGCAGCCAAGATCCTCGGACAGGCCTCTCTGGAAACACCATATATTTT	CASSQDPRTGLSGNTIYF
TRBV11-2	TRBJ2-7	.	.	TGTGCCAGCAGCGCCGCCCGGGAGCAGTACTTC	CASSAAREQYF
TRBV28	TRBJ1-5	TRBD1	.	TGTGCCAGCAGACGACAGGGTAATCAGCCCCAGCATTTT	CASRRQGNQPQHF
TRBV28	TRBJ2-3	.	once	TGTGCCAGCATCTCGGGGAGCACAGATACGCAGTATTTT	CASISGSTDTQYF
TRBV5-1	TRBJ2-7	.	few	TGCGCCAGCTCTAGGGGGAGTCTTTTCGCGCAGTACTTC	CASSRGSLFAQYF
TRBV21-1	TRBJ1-3	.	few	TGTGCCAGCAGCAAAGTAGGGGCCGAGCCCGGAAACACCATATATTTT	CASSKVGAEPGNTIYF
TRBV28	TRBJ1-2	.	.	TGTGCCAGCAGTTTTGGGGGCGTCGACTATGGCTACACCTTC	CASSFGGVDYGYTF
TRBV6-1	TRBJ2-7	.	few	TGTGCCAGCAGTGAAGGCAGGGCAGGAAATGAGGAGCAGTACTTC	CASSEGRAGNEEQYF
TRBV6-5	TRBJ1-1	.	.	TGTGCCAGCAGTGGTAGTGGGGGGGCTGAAGCTTTCTTT	CASSGSGGAEAFF